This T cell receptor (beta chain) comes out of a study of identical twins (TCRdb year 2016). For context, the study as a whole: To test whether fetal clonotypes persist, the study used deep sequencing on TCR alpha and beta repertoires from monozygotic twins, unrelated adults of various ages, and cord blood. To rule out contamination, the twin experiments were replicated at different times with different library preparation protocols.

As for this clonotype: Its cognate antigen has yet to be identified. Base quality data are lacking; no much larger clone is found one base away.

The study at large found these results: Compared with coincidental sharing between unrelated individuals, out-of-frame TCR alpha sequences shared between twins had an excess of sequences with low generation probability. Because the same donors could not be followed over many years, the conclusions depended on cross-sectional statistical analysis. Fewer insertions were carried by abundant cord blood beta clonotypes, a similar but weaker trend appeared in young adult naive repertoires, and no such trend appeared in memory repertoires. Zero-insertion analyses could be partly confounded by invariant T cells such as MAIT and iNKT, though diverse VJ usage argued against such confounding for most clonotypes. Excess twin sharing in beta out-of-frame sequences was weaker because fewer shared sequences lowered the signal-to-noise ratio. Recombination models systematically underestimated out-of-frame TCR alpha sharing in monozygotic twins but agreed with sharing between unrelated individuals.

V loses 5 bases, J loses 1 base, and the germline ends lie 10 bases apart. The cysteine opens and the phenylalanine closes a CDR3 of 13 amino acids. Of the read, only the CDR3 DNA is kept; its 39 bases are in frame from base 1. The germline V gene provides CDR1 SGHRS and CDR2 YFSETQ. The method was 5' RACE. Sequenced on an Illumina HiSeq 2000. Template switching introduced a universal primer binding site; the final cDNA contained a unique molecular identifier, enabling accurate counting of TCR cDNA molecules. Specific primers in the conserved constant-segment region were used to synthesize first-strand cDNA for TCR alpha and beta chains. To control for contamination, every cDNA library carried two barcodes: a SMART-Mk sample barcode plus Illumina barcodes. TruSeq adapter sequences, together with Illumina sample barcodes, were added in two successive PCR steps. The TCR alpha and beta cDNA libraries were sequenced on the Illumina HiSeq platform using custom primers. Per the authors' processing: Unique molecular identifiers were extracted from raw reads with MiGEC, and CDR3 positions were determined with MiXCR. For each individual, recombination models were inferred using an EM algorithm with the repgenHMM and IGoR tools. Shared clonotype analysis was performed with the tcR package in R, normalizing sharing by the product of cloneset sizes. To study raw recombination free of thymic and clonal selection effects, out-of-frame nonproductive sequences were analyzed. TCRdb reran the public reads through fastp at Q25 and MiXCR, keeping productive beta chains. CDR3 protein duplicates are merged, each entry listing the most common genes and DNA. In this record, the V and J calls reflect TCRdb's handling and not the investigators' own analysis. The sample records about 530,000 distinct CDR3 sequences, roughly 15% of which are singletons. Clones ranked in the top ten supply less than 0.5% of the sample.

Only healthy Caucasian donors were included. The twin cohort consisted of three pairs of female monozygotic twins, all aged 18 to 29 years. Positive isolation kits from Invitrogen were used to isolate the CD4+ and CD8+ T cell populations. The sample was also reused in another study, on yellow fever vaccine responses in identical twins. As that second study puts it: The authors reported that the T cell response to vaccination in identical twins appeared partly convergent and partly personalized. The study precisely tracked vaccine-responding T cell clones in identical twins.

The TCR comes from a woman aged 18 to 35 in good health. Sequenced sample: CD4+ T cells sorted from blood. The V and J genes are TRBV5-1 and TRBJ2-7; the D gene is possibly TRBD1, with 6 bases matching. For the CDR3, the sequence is CASRAQGSYEQYF. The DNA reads TGCGCCAGCAGGGCACAGGGTTCCTACGAGCAGTACTTC.